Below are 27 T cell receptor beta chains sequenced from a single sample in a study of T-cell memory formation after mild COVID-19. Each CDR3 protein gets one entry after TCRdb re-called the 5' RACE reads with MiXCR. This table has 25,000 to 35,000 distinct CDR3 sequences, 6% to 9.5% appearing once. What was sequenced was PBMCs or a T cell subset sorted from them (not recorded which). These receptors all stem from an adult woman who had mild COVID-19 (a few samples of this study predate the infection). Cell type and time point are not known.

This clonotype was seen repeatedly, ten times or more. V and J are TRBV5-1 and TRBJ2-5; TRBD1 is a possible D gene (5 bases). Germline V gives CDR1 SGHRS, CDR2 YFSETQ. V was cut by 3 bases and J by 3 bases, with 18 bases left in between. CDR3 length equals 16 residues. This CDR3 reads CASSSRQIGAEETQYF. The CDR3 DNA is TGCGCCAGCAGCTCGAGACAGATAGGGGCCGAAGAGACCCAGTACTTC. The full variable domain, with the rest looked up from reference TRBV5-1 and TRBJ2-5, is KAGVTQTPRYLIKTRGQQVTLSCSPISGHRSVSWYQQTPGQGLQFLFEYFSETQRNKGNFPGRFSGRQFSNSRSEMNVSTLELGDSALYLCASSSRQIGAEETQYFGPGTRLLVL.

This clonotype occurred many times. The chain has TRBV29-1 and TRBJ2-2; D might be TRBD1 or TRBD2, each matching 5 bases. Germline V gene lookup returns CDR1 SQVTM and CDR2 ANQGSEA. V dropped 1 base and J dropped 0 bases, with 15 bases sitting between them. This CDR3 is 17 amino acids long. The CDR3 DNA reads TGCAGCGTTGAAGTGGGATGGGGGTTTCCGAACACCGGGGAGCTGTTTTTT. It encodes CSVEVGWGFPNTGELFF.

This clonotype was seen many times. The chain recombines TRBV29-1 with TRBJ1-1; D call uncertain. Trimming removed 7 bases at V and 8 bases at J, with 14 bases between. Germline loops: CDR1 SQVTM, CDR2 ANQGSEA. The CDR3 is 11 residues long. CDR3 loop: CSAGLHGEAFF. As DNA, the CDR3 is TGCAGCGCCGGACTTCACGGGGAAGCTTTCTTT. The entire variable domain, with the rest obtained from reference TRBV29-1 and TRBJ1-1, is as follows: SAVISQKPSRDICQRGTSLTIQCQVDSQVTMMFWYRQQPGQSLTLIATANQGSEATYESGFVIDKFPISRPNLTFSTLTVSNMSPEDSSIYLCSAGLHGEAFFGQGTRLTVV.

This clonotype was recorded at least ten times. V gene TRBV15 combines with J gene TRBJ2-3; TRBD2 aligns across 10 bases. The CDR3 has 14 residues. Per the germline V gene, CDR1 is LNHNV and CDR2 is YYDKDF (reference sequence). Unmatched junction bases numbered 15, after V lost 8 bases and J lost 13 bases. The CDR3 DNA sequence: TGTGCCACCGCGGTAGCGGGAGGCCCCGGAACAAAGTATTTT. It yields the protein CATAVAGGPGTKYF.

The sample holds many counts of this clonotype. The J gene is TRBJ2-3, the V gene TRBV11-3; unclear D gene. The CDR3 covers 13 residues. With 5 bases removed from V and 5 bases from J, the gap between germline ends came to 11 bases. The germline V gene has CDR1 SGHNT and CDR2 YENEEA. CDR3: CASSLNYRDTQYF. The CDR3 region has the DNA TGTGCCAGCAGCCTGAACTACCGAGATACGCAGTATTTT.

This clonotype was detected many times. The CDR3 DNA is TGTGCCAGCAGCTCGAACTCCAATCAGCCCCAGCATTTT. Protein: CASSSNSNQPQHF. J is TRBJ1-5 and V is TRBV7-6; D not certain. The germline CDR1 and CDR2 sequences are SGHVS and FNYEAQ. Trimming pared 4 bases from V and 3 bases from J, leaving 7 bases between. The CDR3 length is 13 residues.

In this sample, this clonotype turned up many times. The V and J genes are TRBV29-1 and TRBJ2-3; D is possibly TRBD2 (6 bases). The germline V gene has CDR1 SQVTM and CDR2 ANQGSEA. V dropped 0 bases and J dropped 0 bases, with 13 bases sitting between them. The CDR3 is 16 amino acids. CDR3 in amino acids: CSVEDRVAASTDTQYF. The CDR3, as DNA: TGCAGCGTTGAAGATCGGGTAGCGGCTAGCACAGATACGCAGTATTTT.

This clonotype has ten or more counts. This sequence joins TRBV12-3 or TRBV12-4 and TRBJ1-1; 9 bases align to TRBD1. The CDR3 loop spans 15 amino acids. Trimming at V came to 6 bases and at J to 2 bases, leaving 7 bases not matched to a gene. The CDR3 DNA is TGTGCCAGCAGCACGACAGGGGGGTTAAACACTGAAGCTTTCTTT. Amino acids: CASSTTGGLNTEAFF.

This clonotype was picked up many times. The CDR3 DNA follows: TGTGCCAGCAGCCAGGGACAGGGTAGACATGAGCAGTTCTTC. Protein: CASSQGQGRHEQFF. This rearrangement joins TRBV3-1 to TRBJ2-1; TRBD1 aligns across 9 bases. V gave up 3 bases and J gave up 8 bases; unmatched junction bases: 5. There are 14 residues in the CDR3. The germline V gene encodes CDR1 LGHDT and CDR2 YNNKEL (reference sequence).

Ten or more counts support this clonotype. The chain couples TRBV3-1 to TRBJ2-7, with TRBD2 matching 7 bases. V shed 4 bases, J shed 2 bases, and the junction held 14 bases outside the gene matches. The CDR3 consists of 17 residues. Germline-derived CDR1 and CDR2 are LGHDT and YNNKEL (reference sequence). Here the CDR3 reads CASSRDREARVTYEQYF. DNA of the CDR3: TGTGCCAGCAGCCGGGATCGGGAGGCGCGAGTCACCTACGAGCAGTACTTC.

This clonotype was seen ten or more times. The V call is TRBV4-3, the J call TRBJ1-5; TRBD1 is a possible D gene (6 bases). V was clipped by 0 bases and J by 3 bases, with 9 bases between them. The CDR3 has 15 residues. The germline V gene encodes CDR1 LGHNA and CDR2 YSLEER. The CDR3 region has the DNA TGCGCCAGCAGCCAAGAGCAGGGGAACAATCAGCCCCAGCATTTT. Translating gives CASSQEQGNNQPQHF.

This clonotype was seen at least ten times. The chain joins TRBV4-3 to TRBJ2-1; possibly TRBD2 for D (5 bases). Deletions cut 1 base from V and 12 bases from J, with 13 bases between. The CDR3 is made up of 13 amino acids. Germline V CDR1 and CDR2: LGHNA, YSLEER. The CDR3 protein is CASSQGTLLTQFF. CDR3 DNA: TGCGCCAGCAGCCAAGGGACTTTACTTACGCAGTTCTTC.

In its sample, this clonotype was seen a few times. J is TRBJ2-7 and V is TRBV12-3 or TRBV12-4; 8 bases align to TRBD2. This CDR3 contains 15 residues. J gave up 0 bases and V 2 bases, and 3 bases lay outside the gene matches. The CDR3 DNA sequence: TGTGCCAGCAGTTTACGACTAGCGCTCTCCTACGAGCAGTACTTC. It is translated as CASSLRLALSYEQYF.

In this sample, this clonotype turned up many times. This CDR3 reads CASSDPTGRGGTDTQYF. The CDR3 nucleotides read TGTGCCAGCAGTGATCCTACGGGGCGGGGGGGCACAGATACGCAGTATTTT. The gene calls are TRBV25-1 and TRBJ2-3, with 8 bases aligning to TRBD2. V lost 3 bases to trimming and J lost 1 base; unmatched junction nucleotides: 9. The CDR3 covers 17 residues. Germline-derived CDR1 and CDR2 are MGHDK and SYGVNS.

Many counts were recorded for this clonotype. This chain's CDR3 is CASSSGQGTYEQYF. The DNA for the CDR3 is TGTGCCAGCAGCTCGGGACAGGGTACCTACGAGCAGTACTTC. The chain carries TRBV11-2 and TRBJ2-7, with 9 bases aligning to TRBD1. The CDR3 totals 14 residues. In germline, CDR1 is SGHAT, CDR2 FQNNGV. V was pared by 4 bases and J by 2 bases, with 3 bases of the junction left unmatched. Full variable domain (missing parts from reference TRBV11-2 and TRBJ2-7): EAGVAQSPRYKIIEKRQSVAFWCNPISGHATLYWYQQILGQGPKLLIQFQNNGVVDDSQLPKDRFSAERLKGVDSTLKIQPAKLEDSAVYLCASSSGQGTYEQYFGPGTRLTVT.

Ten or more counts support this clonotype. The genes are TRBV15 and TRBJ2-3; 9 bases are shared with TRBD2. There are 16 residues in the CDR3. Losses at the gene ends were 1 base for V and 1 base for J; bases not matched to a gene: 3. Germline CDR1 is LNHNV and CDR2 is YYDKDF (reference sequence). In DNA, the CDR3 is TGTGCCACCAGCAGAGCCCGGACTAGCGGCACAGATACGCAGTATTTT. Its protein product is CATSRARTSGTDTQYF. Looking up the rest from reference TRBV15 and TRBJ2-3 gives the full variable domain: DAMVIQNPRYQVTQFGKPVTLSCSQTLNHNVMYWYQQKSSQAPKLLFHYYDKDFNNEADTPDNFQSRRPNTSFCFLDIRSPGLGDTAMYLCATSRARTSGTDTQYFGPGTRLTVL.

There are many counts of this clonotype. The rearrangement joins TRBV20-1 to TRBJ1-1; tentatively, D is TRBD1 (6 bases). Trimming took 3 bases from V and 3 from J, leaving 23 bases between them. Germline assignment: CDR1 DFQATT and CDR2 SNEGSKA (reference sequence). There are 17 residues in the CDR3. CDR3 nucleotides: TGCAGTGCTAGGCCAGGGGATCGTTTTGGCGGCGACACTGAAGCTTTCTTT. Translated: CSARPGDRFGGDTEAFF.

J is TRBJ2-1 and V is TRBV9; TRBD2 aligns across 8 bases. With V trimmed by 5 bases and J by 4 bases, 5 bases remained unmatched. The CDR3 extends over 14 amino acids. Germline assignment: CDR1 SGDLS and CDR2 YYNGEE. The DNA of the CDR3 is TGTGCCAGCAGTGGGAGCGGGGGATACAATGAGCAGTTCTTC. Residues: CASSGSGGYNEQFF.

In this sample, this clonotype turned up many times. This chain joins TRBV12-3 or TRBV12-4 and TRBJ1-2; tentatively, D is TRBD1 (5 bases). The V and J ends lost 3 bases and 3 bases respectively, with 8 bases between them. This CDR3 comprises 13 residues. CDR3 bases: TGTGCCAGCAGTTTGAAACAGGACTATGGCTACACCTTC. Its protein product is CASSLKQDYGYTF.

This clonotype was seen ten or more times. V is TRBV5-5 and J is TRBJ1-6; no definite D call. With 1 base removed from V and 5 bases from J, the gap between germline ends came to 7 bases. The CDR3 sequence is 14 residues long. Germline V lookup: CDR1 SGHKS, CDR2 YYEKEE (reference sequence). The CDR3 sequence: CASSLLQDNSPLHF. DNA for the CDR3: TGTGCCAGCAGCTTGCTTCAAGATAATTCACCCCTCCACTTT.

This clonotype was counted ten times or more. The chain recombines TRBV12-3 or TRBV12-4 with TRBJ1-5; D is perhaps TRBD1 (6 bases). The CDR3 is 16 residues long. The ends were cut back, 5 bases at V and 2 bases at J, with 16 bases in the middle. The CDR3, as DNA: TGTGCCAGCAGTCCGAGAACTGGACAGCGCAATCAGCCCCAGCATTTT. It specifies CASSPRTGQRNQPQHF.

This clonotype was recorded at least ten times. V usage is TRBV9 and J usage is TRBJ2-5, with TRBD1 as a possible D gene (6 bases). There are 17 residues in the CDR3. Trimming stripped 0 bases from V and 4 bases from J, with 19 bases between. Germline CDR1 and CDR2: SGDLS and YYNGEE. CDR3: CASSVVPTGQGAETQYF. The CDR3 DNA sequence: TGTGCCAGCAGCGTAGTTCCTACGGGACAAGGGGCAGAGACCCAGTACTTC. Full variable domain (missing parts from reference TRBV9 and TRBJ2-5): DSGVTQTPKHLITATGQRVTLRCSPRSGDLSVYWYQQSLDQGLQFLIQYYNGEERAKGNILERFSAQQFPDLHSELNLSSLELGDSALYFCASSVVPTGQGAETQYFGPGTRLLVL.

The chain's CDR3 is CASQSGTSGSPYEQYF. The DNA of the CDR3 is TGTGCCAGTCAATCCGGGACTAGCGGGTCTCCCTACGAGCAGTACTTC. This chain joins TRBV19 and TRBJ2-7; 12 nucleotides align to TRBD2. The germline gives CDR1 LNHDA, CDR2 SQIVND (reference sequence). There are 16 residues in the CDR3. Trimming removed 8 bases from V and 2 bases from J; junction bases left unmatched: 10.

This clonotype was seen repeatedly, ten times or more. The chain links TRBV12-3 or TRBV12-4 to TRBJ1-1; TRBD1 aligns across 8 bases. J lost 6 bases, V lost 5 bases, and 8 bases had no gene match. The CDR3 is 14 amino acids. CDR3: CASSPHRQGPEAFF. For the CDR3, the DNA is TGTGCCAGCAGTCCCCATCGACAGGGGCCTGAAGCTTTCTTT.

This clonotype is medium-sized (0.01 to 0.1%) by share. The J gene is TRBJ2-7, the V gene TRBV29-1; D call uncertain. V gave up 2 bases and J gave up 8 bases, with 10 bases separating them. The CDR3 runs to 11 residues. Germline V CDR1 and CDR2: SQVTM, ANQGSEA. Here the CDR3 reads CSVERSGKQYF. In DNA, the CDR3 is TGCAGCGTTGAACGGTCAGGCAAGCAGTACTTC.

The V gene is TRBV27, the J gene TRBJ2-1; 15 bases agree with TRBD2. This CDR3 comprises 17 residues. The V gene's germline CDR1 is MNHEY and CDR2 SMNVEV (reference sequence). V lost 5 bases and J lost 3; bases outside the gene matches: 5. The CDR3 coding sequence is TGTGCCAGCAGTCCGGGACTAGCGGGGGGATTCTACAATGAGCAGTTCTTC. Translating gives CASSPGLAGGFYNEQFF.

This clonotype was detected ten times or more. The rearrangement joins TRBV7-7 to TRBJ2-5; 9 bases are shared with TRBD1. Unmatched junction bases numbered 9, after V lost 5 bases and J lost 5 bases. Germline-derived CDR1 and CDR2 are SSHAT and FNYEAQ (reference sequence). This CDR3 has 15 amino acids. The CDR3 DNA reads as TGTGCCAGCAGCATGGGGCGGACAGGGGCGGAGACCCAGTACTTC. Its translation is CASSMGRTGAETQYF.